Below are 22 T cell receptor beta chains sequenced from a single sample in a study of blood T cell repertoires in COVID-19. Generated by immunoSEQ multiplex PCR, the TCRdb table keeps only in-frame clones and is missing some. The data contain fewer than 250,000 clones, roughly 82% of them singletons. Material for sequencing was peripheral blood. The receptors stem from a woman over 75 with COVID-19, enrolled during active disease.

The V call is TRBV11-2, the J call TRBJ1-6; D is undetermined. Germline CDR1 and CDR2: SGHAT and FQNNGV. This CDR3 has 14 amino acids. Trimming cost V 6 bases and J 7 bases, with 13 bases left between them. The CDR3 protein is CASSIVAGNSPLHF. CDR3 in DNA: TGTGCCAGCAGTATTGTAGCCGGGAATTCACCCCTCCACTTT.

The chain carries TRBV7-2 and TRBJ2-3; D remains unclear. The germline gives CDR1 SGHTA, CDR2 FQGNSA. V gave up 6 bases and J gave up 1 base, with 5 bases separating them. The CDR3 has 12 amino acids. The CDR3 nucleotides read TGTGCCAGCAGTCCGGGCACAGATACGCAGTATTTT. Protein product: CASSPGTDTQYF.

Notes on this clone: Germline and junction disagree at one end, which may indicate a read error. Additional DNA sequences in this sample encode the identical CDR3. The chain uses TRBV5-4 and TRBJ2-7; 8 positions match TRBD2. Germline-derived CDR1 and CDR2 are SGHNT and YYREEE (reference sequence). This CDR3 comprises 15 residues. In DNA form, the CDR3 reads TGTGCCAGCAGCCGAAGCGGGGGCCTCTCCTACGAGCAATACTTC. Translating it yields CASSRSGGLSYEQYF.

This sequence joins TRBV4-1 and TRBJ1-1; 7 nucleotides align to TRBD1. Trimming took 6 bases from V and 0 from J; bases not matched to a gene: 10. This CDR3 spans 16 amino acids. The germline V gene has CDR1 MGHRA and CDR2 YSYEKL. The CDR3 loop reads CASSLDRSSLNTEAFF. CDR3 nucleotides: TGCGCCAGCAGTTTGGACAGGTCTTCCTTGAACACTGAAGCTTTCTTT.

The chain couples TRBV29-1 to TRBJ1-3; possible D gene TRBD1, 5 bases. The CDR3 sequence is 12 residues long. Trimming took off 4 bases at V and 5 bases at J, with 9 bases between the two ends. Germline CDR1 is SQVTM and CDR2 is ANQGSEA. The CDR3, as DNA: TGCAGCGTTGGGACAATTCGAAACACCATATATTTT. Translated: CSVGTIRNTIYF.

V usage is TRBV19 and J usage is TRBJ1-5, with 7 bases identical to TRBD1. Trimming removed 6 bases from V and 3 bases from J; junction bases left unmatched: 8. This CDR3 region has 15 residues. Per the germline V gene, CDR1 is LNHDA and CDR2 is SQIVND (reference sequence). DNA of the CDR3: TGTGCCAGTAGAAACACGGGACAGTTCAATCAGCCCCAGCATTTT. Protein sequence: CASRNTGQFNQPQHF.

V and J are TRBV4-1 and TRBJ1-5; 7 nucleotides line up with TRBD1. The CDR3 consists of 15 residues. Trimming at V came to 0 bases and at J to 4 bases, leaving 3 bases not matched to a gene. Germline values: CDR1 MGHRA, CDR2 YSYEKL. The DNA for the CDR3 is TGCGCCAGCAGCCAAGATCGGGACAGAAATCAGCCCCAGCATTTT. As protein: CASSQDRDRNQPQHF.

The chain links TRBV15 to TRBJ1-3; possibly TRBD1 for D (5 bases). Trimming took 2 bases from V and 0 from J, leaving 11 bases between them. This CDR3 spans 16 amino acids. The germline CDR1 and CDR2 sequences are LNHNV and YYDKDF (reference sequence). CDR3: CATSRQTVGSGNTIYF. The CDR3, as DNA: TGTGCCACCAGCAGACAGACAGTCGGCTCTGGAAACACCATATATTTT.

The chain combines TRBV5-6 with TRBJ2-2; D unresolved. There are 14 residues in the CDR3. The V end lost 0 bases, the J end lost 4 bases, and 7 bases lay between the germline ends. The germline V gene has CDR1 SGHDT and CDR2 YYEEEE. For the CDR3, the DNA is TGTGCCAGCAGCTTGGTAAGCTTCACCGGGGAGCTGTTTTTT. It codes for CASSLVSFTGELFF.

V is TRBV15 and J is TRBJ1-5, with D possibly TRBD1 on 6 matching bases. Per the germline V gene, CDR1 is LNHNV and CDR2 is YYDKDF (reference sequence). This CDR3 has 15 amino acids. V was shortened by 5 bases and J by 4 bases, with 15 bases between the two germline ends. The CDR3 loop reads CATSPGGALNQPQHF. The CDR3 DNA sequence: TGTGCCACCAGCCCCGGGGGGGCTTTAAATCAGCCCCAGCATTTT.

The chain has TRBV5-6 and TRBJ2-7, with 8 bases aligning to TRBD1. The CDR3 consists of 16 residues. The V gene's germline CDR1 is SGHDT and CDR2 YYEEEE. Trimming took 0 bases from V and 5 from J; bases not matched to a gene: 10. The CDR3 loop is CASSLARRTGNNEQYF. CDR3 DNA: TGTGCCAGCAGCTTGGCCCGTCGGACAGGGAATAACGAGCAGTACTTC.

Notes on this clone: A read error may produce the germline difference seen at one junction end. This chain uses TRBV6-5 with TRBJ1-1, with a weak D call TRBD1 (5 bases). Looked up from germline, CDR1 is MNHEY and CDR2 is SVGAGI. The CDR3 has 15 amino acids. CDR3 residues: CASNYAPTGNTEAFF. The CDR3 bases are TGTGCCAGCAATTACGCCCCTACAGGGAACACTGAAGCTTTCTTT.

The rearrangement links TRBV2 to TRBJ2-1; a weak D match, TRBD2 (5 bases). The CDR3 spans 12 residues. CDR1 is SNHLY and CDR2 is FYNNEI in the germline V gene. In DNA form, the CDR3 reads TGTGCTTCGCGCGGGTTAAACAATGAGCAGTTCTTC. Translating it yields CASRGLNNEQFF. The complete variable domain, with remaining parts taken from reference TRBV2 and TRBJ2-1, reads EPEVTQTPSHQVTQMGQEVILRCVPISNHLYFYWYRQILGQKVEFLVSFYNNEISEKSEIFDDQFSVERPDGSNFTLKIRSTKLEDSAMYFCASRGLNNEQFFGPGTRLTVL.

This clone was found a few times. Other DNA sequences within the sample encode an identical CDR3. This chain uses TRBV7-2 with TRBJ1-1; D perhaps matches TRBD1 (5 bases). The CDR3 is 13 residues long. Trimming shortened V by 5 bases and J by 1 base, and 8 bases separated the two germline ends. CDR1 and CDR2 (germline): SGHTA, FQGNSA. CDR3 coding DNA: TGTGCCAGCAGCCTAGGACAGAACACTGAAGCTTTCTTT. It specifies CASSLGQNTEAFF.

As DNA, the CDR3 is TGCGCCAGCAGCCCTCCGCAGGCTTCTGAAGCTTTCTTT. As protein: CASSPPQASEAFF. The chain combines TRBV5-1 with TRBJ1-1; D unresolved. Per the germline V gene, CDR1 is SGHRS and CDR2 is YFSETQ. The length of the CDR3 is 13 residues. Trimming removed 4 bases at V and 6 bases at J, with 13 bases between.

The chain has TRBV7-9 and TRBJ1-1, with a possible D match to TRBD1 (5 bases). V lost 0 bases, J lost 2 bases, and 7 bases lay in between. The CDR3 extends over 14 amino acids. The germline gives CDR1 SEHNR, CDR2 FQNEAQ (reference sequence). As DNA, the CDR3 is TGTGCCAGCAGCTTAGCACAGGCAAACACTGAAGCTTTCTTT. Amino acid sequence: CASSLAQANTEAFF.

The gene calls are TRBV5-6 and TRBJ1-1, with 9 bases that match TRBD1. V dropped 4 bases and J dropped 5; count of bases not matched to a gene: 6. From germline, CDR1 is SGHDT and CDR2 YYEEEE. The CDR3 length is 14 residues. CDR3 in DNA: TGTGCCAGCAGCATCGGGACAGGGAATACTGAAGCTTTCTTT. Residues: CASSIGTGNTEAFF.

V is TRBV20-1 and J is TRBJ1-1; D is possibly TRBD1 (5 bases). Germline CDR1 reads DFQATT; CDR2 reads SNEGSKA (reference sequence). V was clipped by 7 bases and J by 4 bases, with 10 bases between them. The CDR3 spans 11 residues. The CDR3 DNA reads TGCAGTGGCAGCGGGGGCACTGAAGCTTTCTTT. Its translation is CSGSGGTEAFF.

This CDR3 is CASSPGTGGGFGELFF. CDR3 sequence (DNA): TGTGCCAGCAGCCCGGGGACAGGGGGCGGGTTCGGGGAGCTGTTTTTT. This chain connects TRBV5-6 to TRBJ2-2, with TRBD1 identical over 12 bases. CDR1 is SGHDT, CDR2 YYEEEE, per germline. V shed 4 bases, J shed 7 bases, and the junction held 8 bases outside the gene matches. The CDR3 spans 16 residues.

The chain is built from TRBV14 and TRBJ2-1; 9 positions match TRBD2. The germline gives CDR1 SGHDN, CDR2 FVKESK. V shed 4 bases and J 7 bases; nucleotides not matched to a gene: 8. This CDR3 is 15 amino acids long. CDR3 nucleotides: TGTGCCAGCAGCCGCTTGGAGCGGGGGGCAAATGAGCAGTTCTTC. Translation: CASSRLERGANEQFF. The full variable domain, completed using reference TRBV14 and TRBJ2-1, is EAGVTQFPSHSVIEKGQTVTLRCDPISGHDNLYWYRRVMGKEIKFLLHFVKESKQDESGMPNNRFLAERTGGTYSTLKVQPAELEDSGVYFCASSRLERGANEQFFGPGTRLTVL.

V and J are TRBV6-1 and TRBJ1-3; weak D call: TRBD1 (5 bases). Germline CDR1 reads MNHNS; CDR2 reads SASEGT. This CDR3 has 14 residues. V was cut by 3 bases and J by 2 bases, with 8 bases left in between. The CDR3 bases are TGTGCCAGCAGTGAGCCAGGGACTGGAAACACCATATATTTT. Residues: CASSEPGTGNTIYF.

V usage is TRBV19 and J usage is TRBJ1-6, with D maybe TRBD1 (5 bases). This CDR3 is 17 amino acids long. CDR1 is LNHDA, CDR2 SQIVND, per germline (reference sequence). Trimming removed 5 bases from V and 0 bases from J, with 14 bases in between. DNA of the CDR3: TGTGCCAGTAGTCTATCGACAGACAGCTCCTATAATTCACCCCTCCACTTT. Encoded protein: CASSLSTDSSYNSPLHF.